Below, 32 T cell receptor beta chains from the same sample are listed, as sequenced in a study of T cell repertoires in cytomegalovirus infection. These receptors have no identified antigens. Each CDR3 protein is one row after TCRdb ran MiXCR on the reads. The sample carries approximately 110,000 distinct CDR3 sequences, about 32% recorded once. This specimen was CD8+ T cells from cultured PBMCs, taken from culture after CMV antigen stimulation. The receptors shown here come from a human donor in good health (CMV status not recorded). Some clones in this sample may be carry-over from other donors' samples.

This clonotype was detected only a few times. J is TRBJ1-5 and V is TRBV27; D gene uncertain. This CDR3 contains 15 residues. CDR1 and CDR2 (germline): MNHEY, SMNVEV (reference sequence). V shed 7 bases and J shed 0 bases, with 13 bases lying between them. This CDR3 is CASTPSGYSNQPQHF. The DNA for the CDR3 is TGTGCCAGCACACCATCCGGTTATAGCAATCAGCCCCAGCATTTT.

The gene calls are TRBV6-6 and TRBJ1-2; a weak D match, TRBD1 (6 bases). V dropped 2 bases and J dropped 3 bases, with 13 bases sitting between them. The CDR3 sequence is 15 residues long. In germline, CDR1 is MNHNY, CDR2 SVGAGI (reference sequence). The CDR3 coding sequence is TGTGCCAGCAGTTACGGTATACAGGGCCACTATGGCTACACCTTC. Translating it yields CASSYGIQGHYGYTF.

The CDR3 loop reads CASSQGTSSSYNEQFF. In nucleotides, the CDR3 is TGCGCCAGCAGCCAAGGGACATCGAGCTCCTACAATGAGCAGTTCTTC. The chain is built from TRBV4-3 and TRBJ2-1; possible D gene TRBD1, 5 bases. The V end lost 1 base, the J end lost 0 bases, and 10 bases lay between the germline ends. CDR1 is LGHNA, CDR2 YSLEER, per germline. This CDR3 spans 16 amino acids.

V usage is TRBV7-8 and J usage is TRBJ2-1, with D unresolved. The V gene lost 5 bases and the J gene lost 2 bases, with 13 bases spanning the gap. Looked up from germline, CDR1 is SGHVS and CDR2 is FQNEAQ. CDR3 length equals 15 residues. CDR3 bases: TGTGCCAGCAGCCCCCTTAGCTTAGCCTACAATGAGCAGTTCTTC. It codes for CASSPLSLAYNEQFF.

This clonotype was recorded many times. V gene TRBV6-4 combines with J gene TRBJ2-3, with D hard to call. CDR1 MRHNA and CDR2 SNTAGT come from the germline V gene. The CDR3 covers 16 residues. The V end was cut by 0 bases, the J end by 1 base, with 11 bases between. The CDR3 region has the DNA TGTGCCAGCAGTGACTCTCTGGGTACGGGCACAGATACGCAGTATTTT. Translation: CASSDSLGTGTDTQYF.

The chain links TRBV27 to TRBJ2-1, with 7 bases that match TRBD2. The CDR3 has 15 residues. V shed 5 bases, J shed 4 bases, and the junction held 8 bases outside the gene matches. CDR1 is MNHEY and CDR2 is SMNVEV in the germline V gene (reference sequence). CDR3 in amino acids: CASSPAGDLYNEQFF. In DNA, the CDR3 is TGTGCCAGCAGTCCGGCGGGGGACCTTTACAATGAGCAGTTCTTC.

The table lists this clonotype with a few counts. The gene calls are TRBV6-6 and TRBJ1-2, with TRBD1 as a possible D gene (6 bases). Trimming removed 2 bases at V and 6 bases at J, with 10 bases between. The CDR3 consists of 13 residues. Germline CDR1 MNHNY, CDR2 SVGAGI (reference sequence). In DNA form, the CDR3 reads TGTGCCAGCAGTTACCCCGGGGGCCATGGCTACACCTTC. The encoded protein is CASSYPGGHGYTF.

The V and J genes are TRBV7-6 and TRBJ2-1; 8 nucleotides line up with TRBD1. Germline loops: CDR1 SGHVS, CDR2 FNYEAQ. CDR3 length equals 13 residues. After removal of 4 bases from V and 8 bases from J, the junction contained 4 bases not matched to a gene. CDR3 sequence (DNA): TGTGCCAGCAGCTACGTGACAGGGGATGAGCAGTTCTTC. This translates into CASSYVTGDEQFF.

The V and J genes are TRBV7-6 and TRBJ1-2; D is ambiguous. V was pared by 3 bases and J by 0 bases, with 5 bases between. CDR1 is SGHVS and CDR2 is FNYEAQ in the germline V gene. The CDR3 loop spans 13 amino acids. The CDR3 coding sequence is TGTGCCAGCAGCTTTGACACTAACTATGGCTACACCTTC. As protein: CASSFDTNYGYTF.

This chain joins TRBV4-3 and TRBJ1-2; unclear D gene. V was cut by 1 base and J by 0 bases, with 6 bases left in between. The CDR3 totals 14 residues. Germline V gene data show CDR1 as LGHNA and CDR2 as YSLEER. The CDR3 sequence is CASSQGTPNYGYTF. The DNA for the CDR3 is TGCGCCAGCAGCCAAGGCACCCCTAACTATGGCTACACCTTC.

The chain joins TRBV28 to TRBJ2-7, with D possibly matching TRBD1 (6 bases). The CDR3 totals 15 residues. V lost 3 bases and J 2 bases, leaving 14 bases between the germline ends. In germline, CDR1 is MDHEN, CDR2 SYDVKM. The CDR3 region is CASSLVQGIPYEQYF. The CDR3 DNA reads TGTGCCAGCAGTTTGGTACAGGGAATCCCCTACGAGCAGTACTTC.

The genes are TRBV20-1 and TRBJ2-7; TRBD1 agrees at 9 bases. J lost 2 bases, V lost 6 bases, and 11 bases had no gene match. Germline V lookup: CDR1 DFQATT, CDR2 SNEGSKA (reference sequence). The CDR3 has 15 amino acids. The CDR3 loop reads CSATNAGQGTYEQYF. The CDR3 DNA follows: TGCAGTGCCACAAATGCGGGACAGGGTACCTACGAGCAGTACTTC.

This clonotype was counted only a few times. The V and J genes are TRBV11-1 and TRBJ1-1, with D perhaps matching TRBD1 (6 bases). The CDR3 is made up of 15 amino acids. The V end was cut by 2 bases, the J end by 1 base, with 11 bases between. Germline values: CDR1 SGHAT, CDR2 FQDESV (reference sequence). The CDR3 protein is CASSLTDSANTEAFF. The DNA for the CDR3 is TGTGCCAGCAGCTTAACGGACAGCGCGAACACTGAAGCTTTCTTT.

This clonotype was counted only a few times. This chain connects TRBV4-1 to TRBJ2-1; D possibly corresponds to TRBD2 (6 bases). V lost 5 bases and J 4 bases, leaving 9 bases between the germline ends. CDR3 size: 13 residues. Germline V gene data show CDR1 as MGHRA and CDR2 as YSYEKL. The chain's CDR3 is CASSDRGYNEQFF. The CDR3 coding sequence is TGCGCCAGCAGCGACCGGGGGTACAATGAGCAGTTCTTC.

Only a few counts were recorded for this clonotype. V is TRBV7-2 and J is TRBJ1-2; D might be TRBD1 (6 bases). This CDR3 spans 18 amino acids. The germline V gene encodes CDR1 SGHTA and CDR2 FQGNSA. Trimming cost V 1 base and J 1 base, with 19 bases left between them. The CDR3 reads CASSLEGYRVKSNYGYTF. The CDR3, as DNA: TGTGCCAGCAGCTTAGAAGGGTACAGGGTGAAGAGTAACTATGGCTACACCTTC.

This clonotype came up many times. The V call is TRBV20-1, the J call TRBJ1-4; no reliable D call. Trimming cost V 1 base and J 0 bases, with 21 bases left between them. CDR3 length: 19 residues. CDR1 and CDR2 (germline): DFQATT, SNEGSKA (reference sequence). This CDR3 reads CSARGGTQRGSATNEKLFF. CDR3 bases: TGCAGTGCTAGAGGGGGAACCCAAAGAGGGAGTGCAACTAATGAAAAACTGTTTTTT.

This clonotype was observed a few times. The chain is built from TRBV28 and TRBJ1-2, with D possibly being TRBD1 (5 bases). Between the trimmed V and J ends, which lost 3 bases and 4 bases, there was a span of 9 bases. Germline CDR1 reads MDHEN; CDR2 reads SYDVKM. CDR3 length: 13 amino acids. The CDR3: CASSLGLLYGYTF. CDR3 DNA: TGTGCCAGCAGTTTGGGGCTGCTCTATGGCTACACCTTC.

This clonotype showed up just a few times. The CDR3 region is CASSAASLGFSGELFF. The DNA of the CDR3 is TGTGCCAGCAGTGCAGCTAGCCTTGGTTTCTCCGGGGAGCTGTTTTTT. The rearrangement uses TRBV2 and TRBJ2-2; D is possibly TRBD2 (5 bases). The V end lost 4 bases, the J end lost 6 bases, and 18 bases lay between the germline ends. This CDR3 is built from 16 residues. The germline V gene has CDR1 SNHLY and CDR2 FYNNEI.

Only a few counts were recorded for this clonotype. CDR3 sequence (DNA): TGTGCCAGCAGTGAATGGGGGCTCTATAATTCACCCCTCCACTTT. Encoded protein: CASSEWGLYNSPLHF. This chain uses TRBV6-1 with TRBJ1-6, with a weak D call TRBD1 (6 bases). CDR1 is MNHNS, CDR2 SASEGT, per germline. Trimming left V 2 bases short and J 3 bases short, with 8 bases between. The CDR3 consists of 15 residues.

The chain has TRBV5-6 and TRBJ2-1; D gene uncertain. Trimming stripped 4 bases from V and 3 bases from J, with 8 bases between. The germline gives CDR1 SGHDT, CDR2 YYEEEE. CDR3 size: 13 residues. The CDR3 nucleotides read TGTGCCAGCAGCCCCTCCCTCTACAATGAGCAGTTCTTC. This gives the protein CASSPSLYNEQFF.

The table lists this clonotype with a few counts. This chain links TRBV6-1 with TRBJ2-7, with 9 bases lining up with TRBD1. J was trimmed by 3 bases and V by 6 bases; bases with no gene match: 9. Looked up from germline, CDR1 is MNHNS and CDR2 is SASEGT. This CDR3 is 15 amino acids long. Here the CDR3 reads CASRTWTGDDYEQYF. CDR3 bases: TGTGCCAGCAGAACCTGGACAGGGGATGACTACGAGCAGTACTTC.

This clonotype was counted at least ten times. The J gene is TRBJ2-2, the V gene TRBV24-1; TRBD2 matches 7 bases. V trimming: 4 bases; J trimming: 1 base; junction bases outside the gene matches: 8. CDR3 size: 17 residues. From germline, CDR1 is KGHDR and CDR2 SFDVKD. The CDR3 nucleotides read TGTGCCACCAGTGAGGCGGTCGGGGGGATGAACACCGGGGAGCTGTTTTTT. Protein sequence: CATSEAVGGMNTGELFF.

Ten or more counts support this clonotype. This chain links TRBV20-1 with TRBJ2-3; 8 bases align to TRBD2. Germline lookup yields CDR1 DFQATT and CDR2 SNEGSKA (reference sequence). V was pared by 0 bases and J by 0 bases, with 8 bases of the junction left unmatched. The CDR3 is 17 residues long. CDR3 residues: CSARDRGGATSTDTQYF. The CDR3, as DNA: TGCAGTGCTAGAGATCGGGGGGGGGCTACTAGCACAGATACGCAGTATTTT.

This clonotype was seen many times. In nucleotides, the CDR3 is TGTGCCAGCAGCTCCCATCACTGGACAGGGGGTTACTACAATGAGCAGTTCTTC. Translation gives CASSSHHWTGGYYNEQFF. The genes are TRBV7-2 and TRBJ2-1; TRBD1 aligns across 10 bases. The CDR3 runs 18 residues. Germline CDR1 and CDR2: SGHTA and FQGNSA. J lost 3 bases, V lost 4 bases, and 12 bases had no gene match.

The V gene is TRBV5-6, the J gene TRBJ2-7; 7 bases are shared with TRBD1. The V gene's germline CDR1 is SGHDT and CDR2 YYEEEE. J gave up 6 bases and V 2 bases, and 8 bases lay outside the gene matches. The CDR3 is made up of 14 amino acids. The CDR3 region has the DNA TGTGCCAGCAGCTTTGGGACAGATTCCGCCGAGCAGTACTTC. Its protein is CASSFGTDSAEQYF.

Note on this clonotype: One junction end disagrees with the germline gene, perhaps due to a read error. The rearrangement links TRBV27 to TRBJ2-6, with 12 bases identical to TRBD2. Germline-derived CDR1 and CDR2 are MNHEY and SMNVEV (reference sequence). The CDR3 has 20 amino acids. The CDR3 DNA reads as TGTGCCAGCAGTTTCCTACCTACTAGCGGGGGGTTCCCTGGGGCCAACGTCCTGACCTTC. Amino acids: CASSFLPTSGGFPGANVLTF.

This clonotype was seen repeatedly, ten times or more. CDR3 loop: CASGLAGLYNEQFF. The CDR3 nucleotides are TGTGCCAGCGGATTAGCGGGCCTCTACAATGAGCAGTTCTTC. The gene calls are TRBV7-2 and TRBJ2-1; 7 positions agree with TRBD2. V dropped 8 bases and J dropped 3; count of bases not matched to a gene: 7. The CDR3 sequence is 14 residues long. Germline V CDR1 and CDR2: SGHTA, FQGNSA.

The V and J genes are TRBV6-1 and TRBJ2-1; D gene uncertain. This CDR3 is 15 amino acids long. V lost 3 bases and J 7 bases, leaving 16 bases between the germline ends. Germline V gives CDR1 MNHNS, CDR2 SASEGT. CDR3 in amino acids: CASSDTKQYRNEQFF. The DNA of the CDR3 is TGTGCCAGCAGTGATACGAAGCAGTATAGGAATGAGCAGTTCTTC.

This clonotype was observed a few times. J is TRBJ1-5 and V is TRBV19; the D is unclear. This CDR3 has 15 amino acids. Germline CDR1 is LNHDA and CDR2 is SQIVND (reference sequence). V was trimmed by 3 bases and J by 11 bases, leaving 20 bases between them. CDR3 in amino acids: CASSIDDLLGPAQHF. CDR3 in DNA: TGTGCCAGTAGTATTGATGATTTATTGGGTCCAGCCCAGCATTTT.

The CDR3 sequence: CASSLTQGDYEQYF. The CDR3, as DNA: TGTGCCAGCAGCTTAACCCAGGGGGACTACGAGCAGTACTTC. V gene TRBV7-3 combines with J gene TRBJ2-7; TRBD1 aligns across 7 bases. Germline-derived CDR1 and CDR2 are SGHTA and FQGTGA. V dropped 0 bases and J dropped 3; count of bases not matched to a gene: 2. This CDR3 contains 14 residues.

This clonotype has only a few counts. This sequence joins TRBV7-9 and TRBJ1-2, with D maybe TRBD1 (6 bases). This CDR3 spans 15 amino acids. Germline V gene data show CDR1 as SEHNR and CDR2 as FQNEAQ (reference sequence). Trimming shortened V by 5 bases and J by 8 bases, and 21 bases separated the two germline ends. The CDR3 region has the DNA TGTGCCAGCAGCCCCCGGACAGCAACAAAGGAGGGCTACACCTTC. Its translation: CASSPRTATKEGYTF.

This clonotype was seen a handful of times. The V and J genes are TRBV7-6 and TRBJ2-1; the match to TRBD1 covers 8 bases. The CDR3 totals 17 residues. Unmatched junction bases numbered 12, after V lost 1 base and J lost 7 bases. From germline, CDR1 is SGHVS and CDR2 FNYEAQ. Here the CDR3 reads CASSLGAGQGAMNEQFF. CDR3 sequence (DNA): TGTGCCAGCAGCTTAGGGGCGGGCCAGGGGGCGATGAATGAGCAGTTCTTC.